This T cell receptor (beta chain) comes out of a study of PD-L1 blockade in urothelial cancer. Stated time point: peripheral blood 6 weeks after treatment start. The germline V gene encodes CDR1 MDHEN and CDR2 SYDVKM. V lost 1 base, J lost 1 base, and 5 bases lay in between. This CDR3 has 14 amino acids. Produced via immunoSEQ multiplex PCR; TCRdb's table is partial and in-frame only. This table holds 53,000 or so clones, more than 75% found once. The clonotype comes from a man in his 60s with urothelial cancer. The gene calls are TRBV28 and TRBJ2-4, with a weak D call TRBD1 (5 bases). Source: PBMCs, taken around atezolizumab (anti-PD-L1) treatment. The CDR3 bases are TGTGCCAGCAGTTTATCAGGGGCCAAAAACATTCAGTACTTC. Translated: CASSLSGAKNIQYF.